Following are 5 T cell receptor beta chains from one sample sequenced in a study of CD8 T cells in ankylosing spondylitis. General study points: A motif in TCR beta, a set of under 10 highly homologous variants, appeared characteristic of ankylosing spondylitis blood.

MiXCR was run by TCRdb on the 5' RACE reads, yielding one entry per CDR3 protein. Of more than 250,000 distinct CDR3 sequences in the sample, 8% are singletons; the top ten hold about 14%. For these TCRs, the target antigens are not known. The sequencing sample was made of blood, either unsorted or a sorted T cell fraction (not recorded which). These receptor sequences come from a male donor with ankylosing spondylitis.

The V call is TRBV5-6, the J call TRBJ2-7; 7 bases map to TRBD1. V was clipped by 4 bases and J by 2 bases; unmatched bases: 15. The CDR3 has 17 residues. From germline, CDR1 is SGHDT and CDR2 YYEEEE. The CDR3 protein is CASSAGTEAIRPYEQYF. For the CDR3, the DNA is TGTGCCAGCAGCGCCGGGACAGAAGCTATACGCCCCTACGAGCAGTACTTC.

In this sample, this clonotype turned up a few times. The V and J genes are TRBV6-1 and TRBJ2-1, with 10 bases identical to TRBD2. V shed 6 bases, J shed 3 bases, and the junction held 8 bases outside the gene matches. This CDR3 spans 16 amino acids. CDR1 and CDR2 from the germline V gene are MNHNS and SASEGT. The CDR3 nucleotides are TGTGCCAGCAGGGCTAGCGGGGGATCGGACTACAATGAGCAGTTCTTC. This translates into CASRASGGSDYNEQFF.

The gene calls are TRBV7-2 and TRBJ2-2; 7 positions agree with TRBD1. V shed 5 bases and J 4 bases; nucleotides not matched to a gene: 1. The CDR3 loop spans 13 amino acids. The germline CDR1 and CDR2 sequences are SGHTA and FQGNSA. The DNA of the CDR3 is TGTGCCAGCAGCCGGACAGGCACCGGGGAGCTGTTTTTT. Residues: CASSRTGTGELFF.

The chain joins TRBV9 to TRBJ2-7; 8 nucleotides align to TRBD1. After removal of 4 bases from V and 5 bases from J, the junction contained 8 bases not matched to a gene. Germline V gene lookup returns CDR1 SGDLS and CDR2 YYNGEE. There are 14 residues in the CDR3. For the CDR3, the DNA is TGTGCCAGCAGCCTAATCGACAGGGGACACGAGCAGTACTTC. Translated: CASSLIDRGHEQYF. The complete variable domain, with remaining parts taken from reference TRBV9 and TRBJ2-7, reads DSGVTQTPKHLITATGQRVTLRCSPRSGDLSVYWYQQSLDQGLQFLIQYYNGEERAKGNILERFSAQQFPDLHSELNLSSLELGDSALYFCASSLIDRGHEQYFGPGTRLTVT.

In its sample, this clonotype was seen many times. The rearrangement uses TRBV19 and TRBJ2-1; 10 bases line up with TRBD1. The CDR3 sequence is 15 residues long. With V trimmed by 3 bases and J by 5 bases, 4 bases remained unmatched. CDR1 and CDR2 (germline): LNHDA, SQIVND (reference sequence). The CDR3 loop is CASSMGQGFDNEQFF. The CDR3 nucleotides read TGTGCCAGTAGTATGGGACAGGGGTTTGACAATGAGCAGTTCTTC.